These T cell receptor beta chains were read from a single sample in a study of blood T cell repertoires in COVID-19. TCRdb's table, derived via immunoSEQ multiplex PCR, lists solely in-frame clones and lacks some. The sample lists approximately 60,000 clones, around 76% occurring once. Material for sequencing was peripheral blood. The receptors shown here come from a woman aged 55-69 years with acute or convalescent COVID-19. Each CDR3 is given with its conserved first and last residue. Each record gives: CDR3 protein, CDR3 DNA, J gene, clone size, D gene, V gene. The D gene is left open where the match is weak. Clone size appears in some rows only: once, few, many, or a class for an expanded clone.

CASSLGAGTGELFF | TGCGCCAGTTCGTTGGGGGCCGGCACCGGGGAGCTGTTTTTT | TRBJ2-2 | NA | NA | TRBV4-3
CASTQTYLGGYGYTF | TGTGCCAGCACCCAAACGTACCTGGGGGGCTATGGCTACACCTTC | TRBJ1-2 | NA | NA | TRBV6-5
CASSPSTSTDTQYF | TGTGCCAGTAGCCCCTCCACGAGTACAGATACGCAGTATTTT | TRBJ2-3 | NA | NA | TRBV19
CASSFLAGGSDEQFF | TGCGCCAGCAGCTTCCTAGCGGGGGGCAGCGATGAGCAGTTCTTC | TRBJ2-1 | few | TRBD2 | TRBV5-1
CASSLVLQATNTGELFF | TGTGCCAGCAGCTTAGTTCTCCAGGCAACGAACACCGGGGAGCTGTTTTTT | TRBJ2-2 | few | NA | TRBV7-8
CASSPRMNTEAFF | TGTGCCAGCAGCCCGAGGATGAACACTGAAGCTTTCTTT | TRBJ1-1 | NA | NA | TRBV11-2
CASSSRAPEANEKLFF | TGTGCCAGCAGCTCCAGGGCACCTGAGGCTAATGAAAAACTGTTTTTT | TRBJ1-4 | NA | NA | TRBV7-2
CASSQLTGDTEAFF | TGTGCCAGCAGCCAGCTGACAGGGGACACTGAAGCTTTCTTT | TRBJ1-1 | NA | TRBD1 | TRBV5-4
CASSRPPPLAGAIRDTQYF | TGTGCCAGCAGCCGCCCACCCCCACTAGCGGGGGCGATCAGGGATACGCAGTATTTT | TRBJ2-3 | NA | TRBD2 | TRBV14
CASSPGTGGNTEAFF | TGTGCCAGCAGTCCCGGAACGGGGGGGAACACTGAAGCTTTCTTT | TRBJ1-1 | NA | NA | TRBV6-4
CASSLPPPDNEQFF | TGTGCCAGCAGCCTACCCCCCCCGGACAATGAGCAGTTCTTC | TRBJ2-1 | NA | NA | TRBV14
CASSPPGRETQYF | TGTGCCAGCAGCCCTCCTGGGAGGGAGACCCAGTACTTC | TRBJ2-5 | NA | NA | TRBV2
CASSQGGKVTEAFF | TGTGCCAGCAGCCAAGGAGGGAAAGTCACTGAAGCTTTCTTT | TRBJ1-1 | NA | NA | TRBV3-1/TRBV3-2
CASSLGQIVYQETQYF | TGTGCCAGCAGCTTAGGACAGATTGTGTACCAAGAGACCCAGTACTTC | TRBJ2-5 | NA | NA | TRBV7-3
CASSENWGATYGYTF | TGTGCCAGCAGTGAAAACTGGGGCGCAACCTATGGCTACACCTTC | TRBJ1-2 | few | NA | TRBV2
CASSIVGVGTGELFF | TGTGCCAGTAGTATAGTAGGGGTTGGCACCGGGGAGCTGTTTTTT | TRBJ2-2 | NA | NA | TRBV19
CASSVRRGNTDTQYF | TGTGCCAGCAGCGTAAGGCGGGGGAACACAGATACGCAGTATTTT | TRBJ2-3 | NA | TRBD2 | TRBV9
CASTLGQGYSQPQHF | TGTGCCAGCACTTTGGGACAGGGGTATAGCCAGCCCCAGCATTTT | TRBJ1-5 | few | TRBD1 | TRBV6-5
CASSPSGAYNSPLHF | TGTGCCAGCAGTCCAAGCGGCGCGTATAATTCACCCCTCCACTTT | TRBJ1-6 | NA | NA | TRBV27
CAWSTTDRENIQYF | TGTGCCTGGAGTACGACGGACAGGGAAAACATTCAGTACTTC | TRBJ2-4 | NA | TRBD1 | TRBV30
CASSASGGTGELFF | TGTGCCAGCAGCGCGTCGGGGGGCACCGGGGAGCTGTTTTTT | TRBJ2-2 | NA | TRBD2 | TRBV9
CASSVRGLDRRGGSPLHF | TGTGCCAGCAGTGTCCGGGGCCTGGATCGCCGGGGGGGATCACCCCTCCACTTT | TRBJ1-6 | NA | NA | TRBV25-1
CASGLPGENTEAFF | TGTGCTAGTGGTTTGCCAGGGGAGAACACTGAAGCTTTCTTT | TRBJ1-1 | NA | NA | TRBV12-5
CASGLVQSRQGAGQPQHF | TGTGCTAGTGGTTTGGTACAGTCCCGACAGGGGGCGGGTCAGCCCCAGCATTTT | TRBJ1-5 | NA | TRBD1 | TRBV12-5
CASSSIGQGNSPLHF | TGTGCCAGCAGCTCGATCGGACAGGGGAATTCACCCCTCCACTTT | TRBJ1-6 | NA | TRBD1 | TRBV7-3
CASSSASPEQFF | TGTGCCAGCTCGTCCGCTAGTCCGGAGCAGTTCTTC | TRBJ2-1 | NA | NA | TRBV18
CASRAARSSSGNTIYF | TGTGCCAGCAGGGCCGCCAGGTCAAGCTCTGGAAACACCATATATTTT | TRBJ1-3 | NA | NA | TRBV2
CASRSLAGGLTGELFF | TGTGCCAGCAGGTCCTTAGCGGGGGGGCTCACCGGGGAGCTGTTTTTT | TRBJ2-2 | NA | TRBD2 | TRBV2
CASSPSSSSSTDTQYF | TGTGCCAGCTCACCGTCTAGCAGCTCTAGCACAGATACGCAGTATTTT | TRBJ2-3 | NA | NA | TRBV18
CATHYEQYF | TGTGCCACTCACTACGAGCAGTACTTC | TRBJ2-7 | NA | NA | TRBV24-1
CASSSRDRVEKLFF | TGTGCCAGCAGTTCCCGGGACAGGGTTGAAAAACTGTTTTTT | TRBJ1-4 | NA | TRBD1 | TRBV2
CASRRDRVDTEAFF | TGTGCCAGCAGGCGTGACAGGGTTGATACTGAAGCTTTCTTT | TRBJ1-1 | NA | TRBD1 | TRBV6-5
CASSIDPGFGTDTQYF | TGTGCCAGTAGTATAGATCCGGGTTTCGGCACAGATACGCAGTATTTT | TRBJ2-3 | NA | NA | TRBV19
CASGGGRWRDTQYF | TGTGCCAGTGGTGGGGGGAGGTGGAGAGATACGCAGTATTTT | TRBJ2-3 | NA | NA | TRBV19
CASSQDPGNYGYTF | TGTGCCAGCAGCCAAGATCCGGGAAACTATGGCTACACCTTC | TRBJ1-2 | NA | NA | TRBV3-1/TRBV3-2
CASSLQGTGTDTQYF | TGCGCCAGCAGCCTACAGGGGACGGGGACAGATACGCAGTATTTT | TRBJ2-3 | few | TRBD1 | TRBV5-1
CASSIGGMNTEAFF | TGTGCCAGTAGTATTGGAGGCATGAACACTGAAGCTTTCTTT | TRBJ1-1 | NA | NA | TRBV19
CASMEAGANVLTF | TGTGCCAGCATGGAGGCTGGGGCCAACGTCCTGACTTTC | TRBJ2-6 | NA | NA | TRBV6-5
CASTPGQGGPQHF | TGTGCCAGTACCCCGGGACAGGGAGGGCCCCAGCATTTT | TRBJ1-5 | NA | TRBD1 | TRBV19
CSASIGSGSPLHF | TGCAGTGCTAGTATAGGTTCAGGGTCACCCCTCCACTTT | TRBJ1-6 | few | NA | TRBV20-1
CASSLTLTGPNEQYF | TGTGCCAGCAGCTTGACCTTGACAGGGCCCAACGAGCAGTACTTC | TRBJ2-7 | few | TRBD1 | TRBV7-2
CAITSGFNTEAFF | TGTGCCATCACCTCGGGATTTAACACTGAAGCTTTCTTT | TRBJ1-1 | NA | NA | TRBV10-3
CASSSGTSTATGELFF | TGTGCCAGCAGCTCCGGGACATCCACGGCCACCGGGGAGCTGTTTTTT | TRBJ2-2 | once | NA | TRBV2
CASSLDGYTEAFF | TGCGCCAGCAGCTTGGACGGGTACACTGAAGCTTTCTTT | TRBJ1-1 | NA | NA | TRBV5-1
CASSGQGKPQPQHF | TGCGCCAGCAGCGGACAGGGGAAGCCTCAGCCCCAGCATTTT | TRBJ1-5 | once | TRBD1 | TRBV10-2
CASSIQGGYTEAFF | TGTGCCAGTAGTATACAGGGTGGGTACACTGAAGCTTTCTTT | TRBJ1-1 | NA | NA | TRBV19
CASSPGLAGGFSYEQYF | TGTGCCAGCAGCCCGGGACTAGCGGGGGGGTTCTCCTACGAGCAGTACTTC | TRBJ2-7 | NA | TRBD2 | TRBV3-1/TRBV3-2
CASSLWGVPVEGYTF | TGTGCCAGCAGTCTTTGGGGGGTCCCGGTTGAAGGCTACACCTTC | TRBJ1-2 | NA | NA | TRBV6-5
CASSGGEGNEQYF | TGTGCCAGCAGCGGGGGGGAAGGGAACGAGCAGTACTTC | TRBJ2-7 | NA | TRBD2 | TRBV4-2